The following is a T cell receptor beta chain sequence with its context. Its antigen is unidentified. This specimen belongs to a study of cytomegalovirus exposure and HLA in healthy donors. The overall study: Unique TCRs from HLA-typed donors, about 78 million of them, were held in an early data release.

A multiplex PCR was run with 60 Vbeta primers and 13 Jbeta primers. The repertoire was sequenced with immunoSEQ multiplex PCR; TCRdb's copy has only in-frame clones and lacks some. The table has about 91,000 clones, under 75% seen once. CDR1 LGHNA and CDR2 YSLEER come from the germline V gene. V lost 1 base to trimming and J lost 3 bases; unmatched junction nucleotides: 2. The CDR3 contains 15 residues. Overall study results and limits: Productive rates of about 87% or about 30% were seen for most TCR beta V segments in an earlier analysis.

The chain carries TRBV4-3 and TRBJ2-3; 9 nucleotides agree with TRBD2. The sequence came from a human donor in good health. Sequenced input: PBMCs. CDR3 in amino acids: CASSQGTSATDTQYF. Written as DNA, the CDR3 is TGCGCCAGCAGCCAAGGGACTAGCGCAACAGATACGCAGTATTTT.